These 14 T cell receptor beta chains were sequenced from one sample in a study of CD8+ T cells in alopecia areata. cDNA serving as the sequencing template came from extracted, reverse transcribed RNA. The protocol was immunoSEQ multiplex PCR, while the TCRdb copy is restricted to in-frame clones and leaves out a portion. The table shows about 99,000 clones, with 45% to 60% occurring only once. Sequencing was performed on CD4+ T cells sorted from blood. Source of these receptors: a human donor in good health.

This chain uses TRBV29-1 with TRBJ2-2; D unclear. Germline V gene sequence: CDR1 SQVTM, CDR2 ANQGSEA. This CDR3 region has 13 residues. The V and J ends lost 3 bases and 1 base respectively, with 6 bases between them. The CDR3 nucleotides are TGCAGCGTTGACCGCAGGAACACCGGGGAGCTGTTTTTT. Amino acids: CSVDRRNTGELFF.

This rearrangement joins TRBV6-1 to TRBJ1-1, with D perhaps TRBD1 (5 bases). The CDR3 has 11 residues. Germline CDR1 reads MNHNS; CDR2 reads SASEGT. The CDR3 DNA follows: TGTCGAGTCGGACAGAACACTGAAGCTTTCTTT. Protein: CRVGQNTEAFF.

V gene TRBV5-1 combines with J gene TRBJ2-5, with D perhaps matching TRBD1 (6 bases). The V and J ends lost 2 bases and 3 bases respectively, with 11 bases between them. CDR3 length equals 14 residues. Germline values: CDR1 SGHRS, CDR2 YFSETQ. The CDR3 loop is CASSLGQGKETQYF. The DNA for the CDR3 is TGCGCCAGCAGCTTAGGTCAGGGGAAAGAGACCCAGTACTTC.

This clone was detected a few times. The chain recombines TRBV5-1 with TRBJ1-4; a possible D gene is TRBD1 (5 bases). The V and J ends lost 3 bases and 0 bases respectively, with 12 bases between them. This CDR3 has 16 amino acids. CDR1 is SGHRS and CDR2 is YFSETQ in the germline V gene. CDR3 protein: CASSSLGPATNEKLFF. Here the CDR3 DNA reads TGCGCCAGCAGCTCCTTGGGACCAGCAACTAATGAAAAACTGTTTTTT. The whole variable domain, filled in from reference TRBV5-1 and TRBJ1-4, reads KAGVTQTPRYLIKTRGQQVTLSCSPISGHRSVSWYQQTPGQGLQFLFEYFSETQRNKGNFPGRFSGRQFSNSRSEMNVSTLELGDSALYLCASSSLGPATNEKLFFGSGTQLSVL.

This clone was detected a few times. This sequence joins TRBV7-3 and TRBJ1-1, with a weak D call TRBD1 (6 bases). Germline lookup yields CDR1 SGHTA and CDR2 FQGTGA. The CDR3 consists of 12 residues. V dropped 3 bases and J dropped 7 bases, with 9 bases sitting between them. DNA for the CDR3: TGTGCCAGCAGCTTCGGGGGCGGTGAAGCTTTCTTT. Its translation is CASSFGGGEAFF.

The chain employs TRBV7-2 and TRBJ2-4, with D possibly called TRBD1 or TRBD2 (5 bases each). This CDR3 is 14 amino acids long. Germline values: CDR1 SGHTA, CDR2 FQGNSA. V lost 1 base and J 6 bases, leaving 10 bases between the germline ends. The CDR3 loop reads CASSLERDPNIQYF. The CDR3 coding sequence is TGTGCCAGCAGCTTAGAGAGGGACCCAAACATTCAGTACTTC.

This clone was counted a single time. V and J are TRBV4-2 and TRBJ2-7; 7 bases line up with TRBD2. The V and J ends lost 1 base and 0 bases, in that order; junction bases with no gene match: 3. This CDR3 has 15 amino acids. Germline assignment: CDR1 LGHNA and CDR2 YNFKEQ. CDR3 coding DNA: TGTGCCAGCAGCCAAGTCGGGACTAACTCCTACGAGCAGTACTTC. Protein: CASSQVGTNSYEQYF.

This clone is a singleton in its sample. CDR3 residues: CASSEAGTGNFGDEQYF. The CDR3, as DNA: TGTGCCAGCAGTGAAGCCGGGACAGGGAATTTCGGCGACGAGCAGTACTTC. This chain connects TRBV25-1 to TRBJ2-7; 9 positions agree with TRBD1. The CDR3 is made up of 17 amino acids. The V gene's germline CDR1 is MGHDK and CDR2 SYGVNS. The junction had 13 bases not matched to a gene; V was cut back by 2 bases and J by 5 bases.

V gene TRBV4-2 combines with J gene TRBJ2-5; 12 nucleotides match TRBD2. The CDR3 totals 18 residues. The J segment lost 5 bases and the V segment lost 1 base, leaving 11 bases of the junction unmatched. Per germline, CDR1 LGHNA and CDR2 YNFKEQ. Written as DNA, the CDR3 is TGTGCCAGCAGCCAAGCAAGTCTAGCGGGGGGGCGTCCGGAGACCCAGTACTTC. Translating gives CASSQASLAGGRPETQYF.

This clone was observed a handful of times. The genes are TRBV29-1 and TRBJ1-2, with 11 nucleotides matching TRBD1. The V gene end was trimmed by 3 bases and the J gene end by 1 base; junction bases not matched to a gene: 4. This CDR3 has 15 amino acids. Per germline, CDR1 SQVTM and CDR2 ANQGSEA. The CDR3 region is CSVEGQGDGNYGYTF. In DNA, the CDR3 is TGCAGCGTTGAGGGACAGGGGGACGGTAACTATGGCTACACCTTC.

This clone was counted a few times. The rearrangement links TRBV6-1 to TRBJ1-1, with D possibly TRBD1 on 5 matching bases. Germline V gene data show CDR1 as MNHNS and CDR2 as SASEGT. Trimming pared 4 bases from V and 1 base from J, leaving 7 bases between. The CDR3 is 13 amino acids. DNA of the CDR3: TGTGCCAGCAGTGCGCAGGGGAACACTGAAGCTTTCTTT. Protein: CASSAQGNTEAFF.

The rearrangement links TRBV30 to TRBJ2-2, with D hard to call. With 0 bases removed from V and 1 base from J, the gap between germline ends came to 3 bases. CDR1 GTSNPN and CDR2 SVGIG come from the germline V gene (reference sequence). The CDR3 is 13 amino acids. CDR3: CAWSVWNTGELFF. The CDR3 nucleotides read TGTGCCTGGAGTGTCTGGAACACCGGGGAGCTGTTTTTT.

This clone showed up just a few times. The rearrangement joins TRBV5-1 to TRBJ1-2; 8 bases agree with TRBD1. The V segment lost 4 bases and the J segment 3 bases; nucleotides outside the gene matches: 5. Germline values: CDR1 SGHRS, CDR2 YFSETQ. The CDR3 is 14 amino acids. CDR3 in DNA: TGCGCCAGCAGCATGTCGACAGGGGACTATGGCTACACCTTC. Translated: CASSMSTGDYGYTF.

The V call is TRBV29-1, the J call TRBJ2-2; 8 nucleotides line up with TRBD2. CDR1 SQVTM and CDR2 ANQGSEA come from the germline V gene. The CDR3 loop spans 15 amino acids. Trimming at V came to 4 bases and at J to 1 base, leaving 5 bases not matched to a gene. The CDR3 coding sequence is TGCAGCGTTGGTGTTAGCGGGGTGAACACCGGGGAGCTGTTTTTT. Protein product: CSVGVSGVNTGELFF.